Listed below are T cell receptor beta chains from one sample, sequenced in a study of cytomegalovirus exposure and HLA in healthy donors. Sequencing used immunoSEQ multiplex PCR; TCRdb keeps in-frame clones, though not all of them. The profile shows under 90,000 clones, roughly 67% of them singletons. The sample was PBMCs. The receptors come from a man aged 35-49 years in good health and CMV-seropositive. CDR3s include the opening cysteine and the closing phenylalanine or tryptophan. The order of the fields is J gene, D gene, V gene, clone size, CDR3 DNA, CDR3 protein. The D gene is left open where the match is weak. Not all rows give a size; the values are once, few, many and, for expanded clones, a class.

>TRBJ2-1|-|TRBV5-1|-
TGCGCCAGCAGCTTCGGCTTGGCGGGCCTTAGCTCCTACAATGAGCAGTTCTTC
CASSFGLAGLSSYNEQFF
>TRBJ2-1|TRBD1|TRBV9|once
TGTGCCAGCAGCCTGGACAGGGTTGAAAATGAGCAGTTCTTC
CASSLDRVENEQFF
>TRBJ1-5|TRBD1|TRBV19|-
TGTGCCAGCGCGACAGGGGCTAATTCTCAGCCCCAGCATTTT
CASATGANSQPQHF
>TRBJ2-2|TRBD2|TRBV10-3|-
TGTGCCATCAGTGGGGGGACTAGCCGTACCGGGGAGCTGTTTTTT
CAISGGTSRTGELFF
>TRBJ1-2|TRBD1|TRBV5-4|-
TGTGCCAGCAGCTTCGGCAGGGGGCTCTATGGCTACACCTTC
CASSFGRGLYGYTF
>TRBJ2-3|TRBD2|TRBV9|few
TGTGCCAGCAGCGTAGAGGCAGCGGGGGGCCCCCAAGGTACGCAGTATTTT
CASSVEAAGGPQGTQYF
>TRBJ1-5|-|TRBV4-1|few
TGCGCCAGCAGCCAGGACCCAGGGAGGCCCGGCAATCAGCCCCAGCATTTT
CASSQDPGRPGNQPQHF
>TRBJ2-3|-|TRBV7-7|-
TGTGCTAGCAGCTTAGATCGACTACACCCACAGTATTTT
CASSLDRLHPQYF
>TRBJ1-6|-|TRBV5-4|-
TGTGCCAGCAGCTCCGAGGCAATCTATAATTCACCCCTCCACTTT
CASSSEAIYNSPLHF
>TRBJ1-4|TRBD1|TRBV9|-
TGTGCCAGCCCCTTCCCCCTGGGACAGGGGAGTAATGAAAAACTGTTTTTT
CASPFPLGQGSNEKLFF
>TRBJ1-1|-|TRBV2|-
TGTGCCAGCGGGGCGACACCGGGTTTGGCTTTCTTT
CASGATPGLAFF
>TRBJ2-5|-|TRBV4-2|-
TGTGCCAGCAGCCGGCGGCGCGGGGAAGAGACCCAGTACTTC
CASSRRRGEETQYF
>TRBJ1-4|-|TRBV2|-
TGTGCCAGTCAAAGGGGCCTAGGAAATGAAAAACTGTTTTTT
CASQRGLGNEKLFF
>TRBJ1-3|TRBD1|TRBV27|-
TGTGCCAGCAGTCCAAGGGGGCCGAGAAACACCATATATTTT
CASSPRGPRNTIYF
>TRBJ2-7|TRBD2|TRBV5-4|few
TGTGCCAGCAGCGGCGCCGGGACTAGCGGGGTAAGCTCCTACGAGCAGTACTTC
CASSGAGTSGVSSYEQYF
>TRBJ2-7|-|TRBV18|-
TGTGCCAGCTCACCACCTACACCCTACGAGCAGTACTTC
CASSPPTPYEQYF
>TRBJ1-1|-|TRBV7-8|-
TGTGCCAGCAGCGTTGACAGGTCGAACACTGAAGCTTTCTTT
CASSVDRSNTEAFF
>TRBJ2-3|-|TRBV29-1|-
TGCAGCGTTCTAGTCTCCACTCACACAGATACGCAGTATTTT
CSVLVSTHTDTQYF
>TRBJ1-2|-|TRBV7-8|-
TGTGCCAGCAGCCCAGGGGAAAGGCACGATGGCTACACCTTC
CASSPGERHDGYTF
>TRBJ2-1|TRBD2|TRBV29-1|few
TGCAGCGTTGTCGGCCTAGCGGGGGTAACGCAGTTCTTC
CSVVGLAGVTQFF
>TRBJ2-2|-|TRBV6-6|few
TGTGCCAGCAGTCCGAGGGGGGGAGTGAACACCGGGGAGCTGTTTTTT
CASSPRGGVNTGELFF
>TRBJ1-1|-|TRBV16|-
TGTGCCAGCAGCACGGACAGAGTTAACACTGAAGCTTTCTTT
CASSTDRVNTEAFF